The clone carrying this T cell receptor beta chain was seen ten or more times. The germline V gene has CDR1 MNHNS and CDR2 SASEGT. This CDR3 is built from 14 residues. V lost 7 bases and J 2 bases, leaving 13 bases between the germline ends. This specimen comes from a study of T cells in Graves' hyperthyroidism and ophthalmopathy. There were TCR beta CDR3 regions amplified from RNA transcripts. First-round RT-PCR targeting the TCR CDR3 was performed with the HTBI primer set. Via MiXCR, TCRdb re-called the multiplex PCR reads, giving one row per CDR3 protein. The sample includes about 380,000 distinct CDR3 sequences, roughly 14% of them seen just once.

Source material: blood. The V gene is TRBV6-1, the J gene TRBJ2-3; D not resolved. The receptor was isolated from an older woman with Graves' hyperthyroidism. CDR3 in amino acids: CASTQNGLTDTQYF. DNA of the CDR3: TGTGCCAGCACTCAAAATGGTCTCACAGATACGCAGTATTTT.